These T cell receptor beta chains were read from a single sample in a study of monozygotic twins with inflammatory bowel disease. TCRdb re-called the 5' RACE reads; every CDR3 protein appears as one record, without DNA. This repertoire includes about 150,000 distinct CDR3 sequences. Specimen: blood. Every receptor here comes from a human donor with ulcerative colitis or Crohn's disease, or a healthy co-twin of an affected twin (not recorded which). Both conserved end residues are part of each CDR3.

len	v_gene	j_gene	CDR3aa
15	TRBV13	TRBJ2-2	CASSLESGTAGELFF
14	TRBV5-1	TRBJ1-6	CASSWGQENSPLHF
14	TRBV29-1	TRBJ2-3	CSVIRVARTDTQYF
16	TRBV7-2	TRBJ2-7	CASSSRLTSSLGWQYF
15	TRBV7-2	TRBJ2-1	CASSSGLDLYNQQFF
12	TRBV20-1	TRBJ2-1	CSARPSGSREFF
14	TRBV24-1	TRBJ2-1	CATSDPTGWNEQFF
15	TRBV7-9	TRBJ2-1	CASSFQGQGWNEQFF
13	TRBV5-1	TRBJ2-2	CASSFMNTGELFF
16	TRBV7-9	TRBJ2-7	CASSSGSGRRSYEQYF
14	TRBV29-1	TRBJ2-5	CSVGGVPGGETQYF
11	TRBV10-3	TRBJ2-3	CAISEGDTQYF
15	TRBV5-4	TRBJ2-7	CASSLGLQTSYEQYF
14	TRBV5-4	TRBJ2-5	CASRSTSGGQTQYF
16	TRBV5-6	TRBJ2-1	CASSRLAGGLKNEQFF
15	TRBV20-1	TRBJ2-3	CSARTGTSGSDTQYF
12	TRBV12-3/TRBV12-4	TRBJ1-2	CASAIQSFGYTF
13	TRBV15	TRBJ2-5	CATSRAQQETQYF
15	TRBV29-1	TRBJ2-5	CSVGGQGPQQETQYF
15	TRBV28	TRBJ1-2	CASSLSEDRIYGYTF
15	TRBV27	TRBJ2-1	CASSTQGIPTNEQFF
18	TRBV5-4	TRBJ2-6	CASSTRTSGWVGANVLTF
15	TRBV6-2/TRBV6-3	TRBJ2-1	CASTQGTSGSAEQFF
14	TRBV20-1	TRBJ2-1	CSAADSQGYNEQFF
15	TRBV18	TRBJ1-5	CASSPEGSSNQPQHF
17	TRBV6-1	TRBJ2-1	CASSGTSGSGRYNEQFF
13	TRBV6-5	TRBJ2-2	CASSQLFTGELFF
13	TRBV29-1	TRBJ2-5	CSGKIQGTETQYF
12	TRBV20-1	TRBJ1-5	CSAQGNNQPQHF
16	TRBV7-2	TRBJ1-4	CASSPQVTSTNEKLFF
17	TRBV27	TRBJ2-7	CASSPRIAGTETYEQYF
14	TRBV5-1	TRBJ1-1	CASSLISGGTEAFF
15	TRBV30	TRBJ1-2	CAWSVLRTGGYGYTF
15	TRBV13	TRBJ1-1	CASSFYRVLNTEAFF
15	TRBV4-3	TRBJ2-7	CASSQDTGQSYEQYF